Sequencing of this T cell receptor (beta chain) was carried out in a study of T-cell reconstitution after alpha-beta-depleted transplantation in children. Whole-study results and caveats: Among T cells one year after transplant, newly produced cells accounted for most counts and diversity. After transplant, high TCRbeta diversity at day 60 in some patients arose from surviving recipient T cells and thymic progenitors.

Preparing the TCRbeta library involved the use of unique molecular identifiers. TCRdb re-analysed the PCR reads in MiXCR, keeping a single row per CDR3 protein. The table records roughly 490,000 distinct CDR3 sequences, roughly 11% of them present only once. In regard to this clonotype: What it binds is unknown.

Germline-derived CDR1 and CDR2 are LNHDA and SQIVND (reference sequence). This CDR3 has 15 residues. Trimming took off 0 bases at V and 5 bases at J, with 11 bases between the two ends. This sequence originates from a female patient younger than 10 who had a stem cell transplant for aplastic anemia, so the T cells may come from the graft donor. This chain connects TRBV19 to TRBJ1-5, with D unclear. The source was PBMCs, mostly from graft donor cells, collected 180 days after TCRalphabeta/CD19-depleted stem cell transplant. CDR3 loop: CASSIDPQAYQPQHF. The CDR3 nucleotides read TGTGCCAGTAGTATAGATCCGCAGGCCTATCAGCCCCAGCATTTT.